This T cell receptor (beta chain) was found in a study of cytomegalovirus exposure and HLA in healthy donors. General observations from the study: Confirmation in vitro established that a few CMV-associated chains were specific for CMV antigens. Reports showed the classifier diagnosing cytomegalovirus status with high specificity and sensitivity. The authors listed 180 or so TCR beta chains as cytomegalovirus-associated.

The V end was cut by 0 bases, the J end by 9 bases, with 9 bases between. Germline V gene data show CDR1 as MNHEY and CDR2 as SMNVEV (reference sequence). This CDR3 is built from 13 residues. Turning to this clone: Its specificity is not known.

Produced via immunoSEQ multiplex PCR; TCRdb's table is partial and in-frame only. The sample contains about 64,000 clones, 90% to 95% of which appear only once. The sequence was obtained from a woman aged 18-29 years in good health and CMV-seropositive. Sequencing input: PBMCs. The chain is built from TRBV27 and TRBJ2-1; D not resolved. This CDR3 reads CASSLSARIEQFF. As DNA, the CDR3 is TGTGCCAGCAGTTTATCGGCCAGGATTGAGCAGTTCTTC.